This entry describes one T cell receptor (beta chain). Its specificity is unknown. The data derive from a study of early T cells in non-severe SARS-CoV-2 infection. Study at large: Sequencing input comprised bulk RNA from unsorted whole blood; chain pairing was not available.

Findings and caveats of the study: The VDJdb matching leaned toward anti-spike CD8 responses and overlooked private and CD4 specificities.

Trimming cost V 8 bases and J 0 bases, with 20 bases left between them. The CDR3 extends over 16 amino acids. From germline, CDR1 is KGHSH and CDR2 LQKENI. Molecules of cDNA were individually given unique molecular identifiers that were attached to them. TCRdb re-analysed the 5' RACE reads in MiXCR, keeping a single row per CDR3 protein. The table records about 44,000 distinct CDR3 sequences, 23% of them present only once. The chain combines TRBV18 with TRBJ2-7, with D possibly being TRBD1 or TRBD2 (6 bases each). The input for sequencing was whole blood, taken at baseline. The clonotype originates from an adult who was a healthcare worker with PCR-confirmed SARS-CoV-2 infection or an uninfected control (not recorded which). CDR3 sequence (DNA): TGTGCCAGCCCTACTATGGGGGGCCATAGCTCCTACGAGCAGTACTTC. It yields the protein CASPTMGGHSSYEQYF. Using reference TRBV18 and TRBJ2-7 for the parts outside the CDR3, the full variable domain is NAGVMQNPRHLVRRRGQEARLRCSPMKGHSHVYWYRQLPEEGLKFMVYLQKENIIDESGMPKERFSAEFPKEGPSILRIQQVVRGDSAAYFCASPTMGGHSSYEQYFGPGTRLTVT.